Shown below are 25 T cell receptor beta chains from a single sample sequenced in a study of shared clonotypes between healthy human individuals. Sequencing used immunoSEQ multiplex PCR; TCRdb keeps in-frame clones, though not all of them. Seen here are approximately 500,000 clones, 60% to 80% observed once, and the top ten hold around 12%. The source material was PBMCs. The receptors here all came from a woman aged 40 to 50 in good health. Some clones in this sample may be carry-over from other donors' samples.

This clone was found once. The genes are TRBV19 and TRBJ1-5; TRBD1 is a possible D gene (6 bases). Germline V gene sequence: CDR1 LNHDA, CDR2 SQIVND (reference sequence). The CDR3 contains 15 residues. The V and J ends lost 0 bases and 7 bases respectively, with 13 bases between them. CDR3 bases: TGTGCCAGTAGTATAGAGGCCAGGGGAAGGCAGCCCCAGCATTTT. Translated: CASSIEARGRQPQHF. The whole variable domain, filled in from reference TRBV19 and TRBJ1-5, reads DGGITQSPKYLFRKEGQNVTLSCEQNLNHDAMYWYRQDPGQGLRLIYYSQIVNDFQKGDIAEGYSVSREKKESFPLTVTSAQKNPTAFYLCASSIEARGRQPQHFGDGTRLSIL.

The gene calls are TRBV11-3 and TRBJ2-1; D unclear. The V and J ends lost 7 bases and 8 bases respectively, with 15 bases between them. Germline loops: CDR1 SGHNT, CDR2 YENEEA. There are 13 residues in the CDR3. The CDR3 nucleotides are TGTGCCAGCACCAAACCACAGACCGATGAGCAGTTCTTC. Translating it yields CASTKPQTDEQFF.

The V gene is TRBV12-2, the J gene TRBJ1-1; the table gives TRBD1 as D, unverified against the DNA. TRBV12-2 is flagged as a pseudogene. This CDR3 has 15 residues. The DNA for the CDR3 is TGTGCAAGTCGCTTAGCACGTGGGCGGAACACTGAAGCTTTCTTT. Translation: CASRLARGRNTEAFF.

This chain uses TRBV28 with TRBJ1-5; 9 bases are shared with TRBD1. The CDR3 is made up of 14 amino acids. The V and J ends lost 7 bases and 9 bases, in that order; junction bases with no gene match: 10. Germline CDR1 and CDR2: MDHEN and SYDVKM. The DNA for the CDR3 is TGTGCCAGCAACTTGGACAGGGGAAAGGGGCCCCAGCATTTT. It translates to CASNLDRGKGPQHF.

CDR3 region: CASSQPQGTNTGELFF. The DNA of the CDR3 is TGTGCCAGTAGCCAACCACAGGGCACGAACACCGGGGAGCTGTTTTTT. The J gene is TRBJ2-2, the V gene TRBV19, with D perhaps matching TRBD1 (6 bases). This CDR3 is 16 amino acids long. Trimming took off 6 bases at V and 0 bases at J, with 14 bases between the two ends. The germline V gene encodes CDR1 LNHDA and CDR2 SQIVND (reference sequence).

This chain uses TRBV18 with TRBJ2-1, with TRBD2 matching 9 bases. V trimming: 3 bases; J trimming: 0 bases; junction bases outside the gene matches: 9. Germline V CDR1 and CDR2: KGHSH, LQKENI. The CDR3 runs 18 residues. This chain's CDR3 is CASSPLGGSGSSYNEQFF. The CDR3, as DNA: TGTGCCAGCTCACCCCTGGGAGGTAGCGGGAGCTCCTACAATGAGCAGTTCTTC.

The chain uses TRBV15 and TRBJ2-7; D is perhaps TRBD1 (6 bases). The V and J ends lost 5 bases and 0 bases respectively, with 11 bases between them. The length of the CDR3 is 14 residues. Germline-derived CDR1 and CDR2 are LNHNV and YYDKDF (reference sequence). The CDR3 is CATSQDRSSYEQYF. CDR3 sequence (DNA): TGTGCCACCAGCCAAGACAGGAGCTCCTACGAGCAGTACTTC.

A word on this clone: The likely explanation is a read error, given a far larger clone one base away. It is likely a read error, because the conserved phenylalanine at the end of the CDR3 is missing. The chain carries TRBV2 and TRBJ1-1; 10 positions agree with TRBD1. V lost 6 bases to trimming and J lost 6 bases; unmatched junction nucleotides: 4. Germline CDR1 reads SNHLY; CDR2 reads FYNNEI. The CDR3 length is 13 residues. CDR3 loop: CASRRQGAPEAFL. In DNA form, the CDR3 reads TGTGCCAGCAGAAGACAGGGGGCGCCTGAAGCTTTCCTT.

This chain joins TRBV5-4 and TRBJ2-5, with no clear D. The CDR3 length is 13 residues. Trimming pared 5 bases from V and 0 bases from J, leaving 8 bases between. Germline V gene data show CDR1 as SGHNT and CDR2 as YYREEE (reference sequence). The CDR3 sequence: CASSGPDQETQYF. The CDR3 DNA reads TGTGCCAGCAGTGGACCGGACCAAGAGACCCAGTACTTC.

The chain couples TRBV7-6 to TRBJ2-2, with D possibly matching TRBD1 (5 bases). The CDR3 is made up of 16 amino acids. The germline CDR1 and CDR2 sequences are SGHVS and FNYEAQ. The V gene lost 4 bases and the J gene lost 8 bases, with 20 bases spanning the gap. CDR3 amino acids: CASSYLAQGYAGELFF. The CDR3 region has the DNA TGTGCCAGCAGCTACTTAGCCCAGGGTTATGCGGGGGAGCTGTTTTTT.

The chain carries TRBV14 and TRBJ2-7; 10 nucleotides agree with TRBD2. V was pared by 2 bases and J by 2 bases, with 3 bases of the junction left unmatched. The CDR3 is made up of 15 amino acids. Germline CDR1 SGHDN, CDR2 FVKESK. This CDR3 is CASSQLAGAAYEQYF. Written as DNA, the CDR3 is TGTGCCAGCAGCCAACTAGCGGGAGCGGCCTACGAGCAGTACTTC.

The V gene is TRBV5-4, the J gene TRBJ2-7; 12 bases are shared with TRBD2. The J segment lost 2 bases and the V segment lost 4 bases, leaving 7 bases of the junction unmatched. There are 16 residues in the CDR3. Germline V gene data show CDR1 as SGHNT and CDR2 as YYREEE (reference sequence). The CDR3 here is CASSDGGLAGTYEQYF. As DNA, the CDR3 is TGTGCCAGCAGCGACGGGGGACTAGCGGGTACCTACGAGCAGTACTTC.

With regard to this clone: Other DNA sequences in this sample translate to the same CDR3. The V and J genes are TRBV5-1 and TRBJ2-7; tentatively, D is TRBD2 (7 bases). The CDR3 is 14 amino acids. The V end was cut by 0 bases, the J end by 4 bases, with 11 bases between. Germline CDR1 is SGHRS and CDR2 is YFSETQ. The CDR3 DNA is TGCGCCAGCAGCTTGGAGGGGGGGCCTTACGAGCAGTACTTC. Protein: CASSLEGGPYEQYF.

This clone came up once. As DNA, the CDR3 is TGTGCCAGCAGCCGGGACAGGGTTTCCCACAATGAGCAGTTCTTC. Translated, it gives CASSRDRVSHNEQFF. The chain couples TRBV2 to TRBJ2-1; 9 bases line up with TRBD1. In germline, CDR1 is SNHLY, CDR2 FYNNEI. V lost 6 bases, J lost 5 bases, and 8 bases stayed unmatched. This CDR3 has 15 amino acids.

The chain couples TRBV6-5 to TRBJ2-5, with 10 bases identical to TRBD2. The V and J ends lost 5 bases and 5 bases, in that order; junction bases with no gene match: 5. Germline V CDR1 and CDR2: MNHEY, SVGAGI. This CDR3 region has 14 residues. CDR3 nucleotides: TGTGCCAGCAGTCTAGCGGGAGTTGGGGAGACCCAGTACTTC. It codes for CASSLAGVGETQYF.

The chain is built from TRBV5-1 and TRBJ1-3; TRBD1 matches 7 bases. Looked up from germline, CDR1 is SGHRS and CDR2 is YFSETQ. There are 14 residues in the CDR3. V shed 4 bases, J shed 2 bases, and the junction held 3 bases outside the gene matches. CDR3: CASSPGQAGNTIYF. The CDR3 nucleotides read TGCGCCAGCAGCCCCGGACAGGCTGGAAACACCATATATTTT.

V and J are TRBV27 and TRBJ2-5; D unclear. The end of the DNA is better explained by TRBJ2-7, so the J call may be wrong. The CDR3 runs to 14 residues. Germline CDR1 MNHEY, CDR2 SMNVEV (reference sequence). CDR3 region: CASSPGDGSYEQYF. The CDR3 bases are TGTGCCAGCAGCCCTGGAGACGGCTCCTACGAGCAGTACTTC.

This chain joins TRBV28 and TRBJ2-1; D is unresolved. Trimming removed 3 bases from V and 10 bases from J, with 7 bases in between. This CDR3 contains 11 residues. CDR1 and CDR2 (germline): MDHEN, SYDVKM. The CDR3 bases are TGTGCCAGCAGTTTTTTGAGCGAGCAGTTCTTC. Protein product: CASSFLSEQFF.

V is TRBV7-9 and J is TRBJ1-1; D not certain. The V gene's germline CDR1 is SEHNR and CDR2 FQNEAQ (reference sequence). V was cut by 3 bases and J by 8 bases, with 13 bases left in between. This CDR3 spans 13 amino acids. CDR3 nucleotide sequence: TGTGCCAGCAGCTTGCTTGTTGGCACAGAAGCTTTCTTT. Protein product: CASSLLVGTEAFF.

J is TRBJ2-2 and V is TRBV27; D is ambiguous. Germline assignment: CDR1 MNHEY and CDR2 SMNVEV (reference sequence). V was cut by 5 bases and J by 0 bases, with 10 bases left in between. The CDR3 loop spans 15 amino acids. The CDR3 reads CASSKSIANTGELFF. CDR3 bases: TGTGCCAGCAGTAAGAGTATCGCGAACACCGGGGAGCTGTTTTTT.

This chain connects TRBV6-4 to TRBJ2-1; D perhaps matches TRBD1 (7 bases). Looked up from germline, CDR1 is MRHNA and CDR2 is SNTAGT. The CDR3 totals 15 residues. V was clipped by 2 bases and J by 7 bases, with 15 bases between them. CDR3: CASSDGDSGGNEQFF. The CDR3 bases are TGTGCCAGCAGTGACGGAGACTCAGGGGGGAATGAGCAGTTCTTC.

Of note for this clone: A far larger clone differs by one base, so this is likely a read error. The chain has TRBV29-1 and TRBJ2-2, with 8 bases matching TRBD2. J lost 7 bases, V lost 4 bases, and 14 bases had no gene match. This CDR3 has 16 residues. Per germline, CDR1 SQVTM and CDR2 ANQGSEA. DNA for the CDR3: TGCAGCGTTGTAGATGGTCCAGCGGGAGCTAGCGGGGAGCTGTTTTTT. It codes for CSVVDGPAGASGELFF.

The CDR3 reads CASSPEPWEAAYNEQFF. The DNA of the CDR3 is TGTGCCAGCAGCCCCGAACCTTGGGAGGCCGCCTACAATGAGCAGTTCTTC. The chain recombines TRBV11-2 with TRBJ2-1; D perhaps matches TRBD2 (6 bases). The germline V and J ends were trimmed by 5 bases and 2 bases, with 19 bases remaining between them. The germline CDR1 and CDR2 sequences are SGHAT and FQNNGV. The CDR3 is 17 amino acids.

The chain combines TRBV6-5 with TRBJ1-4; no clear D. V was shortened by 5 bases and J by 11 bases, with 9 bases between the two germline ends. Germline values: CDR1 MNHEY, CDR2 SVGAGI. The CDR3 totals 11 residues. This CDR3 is CASSESVKLFF. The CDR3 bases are TGTGCCAGCAGTGAATCGGTGAAACTGTTTTTT.

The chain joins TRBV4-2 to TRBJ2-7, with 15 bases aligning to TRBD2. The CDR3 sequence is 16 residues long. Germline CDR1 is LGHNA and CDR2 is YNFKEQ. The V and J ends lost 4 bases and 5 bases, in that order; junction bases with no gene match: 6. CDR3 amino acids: CASSRGTSGRLHEQYF. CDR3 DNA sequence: TGTGCCAGCAGCCGGGGGACTAGCGGGAGGTTACACGAGCAGTACTTC.